This TCR beta chain was sequenced for a study of shared clonotypes between healthy human individuals. Trimming took 10 bases from V and 3 from J, leaving 21 bases between them. The germline CDR1 and CDR2 sequences are MNHNS and SASEGT. This CDR3 has 15 amino acids. Several immunoSEQ plates received, in even portions, the genomic DNA of each subset. Authors' data handling: Filtering was not the same, since immunoSEQ gave junction-only sequences without quality scores. Repertoires were generated with immunoSEQ multiplex PCR, while TCRdb's copy carries only in-frame clones and drops some. V and J calls and clone size follow that table, whereas D and trimming were derived from the DNA. The sample contains about 2.1 million clones, 80% to 95% of which appear only once. Points from the study as a whole: Four donors showed sharing of about 4.6% of naive CD4 clonotypes. Estimated richness was generally greater in naive than memory subsets.

Concerning this clone: Its antigen is currently unknown.

Terminally differentiated effector memory CD45RA+ cells were left out of the naive CD8 fraction, which was CD45RO-negative and positively selected for CCR7. The gene calls are TRBV6-1 and TRBJ1-2; TRBD1 is a possible D gene (5 bases). This TCR came from a man between 18 and 29 years old in good health. Some clones in this sample may be carry-over from other donors' samples. The sequencing sample was made of naive CD8+ T cells from PBMCs. CDR3 DNA: TGTGCCACCGTCGGACATCAGGGAGTCCACTATGGCTACACCTTC. Protein sequence: CATVGHQGVHYGYTF.